The 17 T cell receptor beta chains reported below all come from one sample, sequenced in a study of esophageal squamous cell carcinoma under preoperative chemotherapy. As for time point: after preoperative PTX-NDP chemotherapy. TCRdb reanalysed the PCR reads using MiXCR and keeps one entry per CDR3 protein. The sample has 34,000 or so distinct CDR3 sequences; around 50% are singletons. Sample collection was performed from a patient given preoperative chemotherapy. These receptors were obtained from a human donor with esophageal squamous cell carcinoma. The donor label of this sample is uncertain.

The genes are TRBV10-2 and TRBJ2-5; D gene uncertain. The J call may not be correct, given that the DNA end is closer to TRBJ2-7. CDR1 is WSHSY, CDR2 SAAADI, per germline. The CDR3 is made up of 14 amino acids. Here the CDR3 DNA reads TGCGCCAGCAGTGAGTTAGGTCCCGGCTACGAGCAGTACTTC. It translates to CASSELGPGYEQYF.

J is TRBJ2-2 and V is TRBV12-3 or TRBV12-4, with TRBD1 matching 8 bases. The J segment lost 10 bases and the V segment lost 6 bases, leaving 13 bases of the junction unmatched. This CDR3 is 15 amino acids long. CDR3 in DNA: TGTGCCAGCAGCCCGTGGGGACAGGCGACAGAGGAGCTGTTTTTT. It is translated as CASSPWGQATEELFF.

In its sample, this clonotype was seen many times. The rearrangement links TRBV7-2 to TRBJ2-1; perhaps TRBD2 as D (5 bases). The CDR3 runs to 14 residues. Germline CDR1 is SGHTA and CDR2 is FQGNSA. The V end lost 6 bases, the J end lost 0 bases, and 9 bases lay between the germline ends. This CDR3 is CASSSDRSYNEQFF. As DNA, the CDR3 is TGTGCCAGCAGTAGCGATCGCTCCTACAATGAGCAGTTCTTC.

This clonotype has just one count. The V gene is TRBV6-1, the J gene TRBJ2-3, with D possibly called TRBD1 or TRBD2 (6 bases each). The CDR3 extends over 15 amino acids. The V and J ends lost 11 bases and 2 bases respectively, with 20 bases between them. The V gene's germline CDR1 is MNHNS and CDR2 SASEGT. CDR3: CARTGGTTTTDTQYF. In nucleotides, the CDR3 is TGTGCCCGCACCGGGGGCACAACTACCACAGATACGCAGTATTTT.

This clonotype was counted at least ten times. This rearrangement joins TRBV6-1 to TRBJ2-3; TRBD2 matches at 11 bases. The CDR3 runs 16 residues. V gave up 5 bases and J gave up 0 bases; unmatched junction bases: 4. Germline CDR1 reads MNHNS; CDR2 reads SASEGT. The CDR3 DNA reads TGTGCCAGCAGTACGACTAGCGGGGAAAGCACAGATACGCAGTATTTT. It encodes CASSTTSGESTDTQYF.

On this clonotype: One end of the junction is discordant with germline, which a read error may explain. This rearrangement joins TRBV7-8 to TRBJ2-3; D is perhaps TRBD2 (7 bases). The CDR3 has 16 amino acids. Germline V gene data show CDR1 as SGHVS and CDR2 as FQNEAQ. The CDR3 reads CASSNLGGGASDTQYF. CDR3 coding DNA: TGTGCCAGCAGCAACCTGGGGGGGGGGGCCAGTGATACTCAGTATTTT. The full variable domain, its missing parts supplied by reference TRBV7-8 and TRBJ2-3, is GAGVSQSPRYKVAKRGQDVALRCDPISGHVSLFWYQQALGQGPEFLTYFQNEAQLDKSGLPSDRFFAERPEGSVSTLKIQRTQQEDSAVYLCASSNLGGGASDTQYFGPGTRLTVL.

This chain links TRBV12-3 or TRBV12-4 with TRBJ2-2; D perhaps matches TRBD2 (6 bases). The CDR3 runs 15 residues. V lost 3 bases, J lost 16 bases, and 24 bases lay in between. In DNA, the CDR3 is TGTGCCAGCAGTTTTACCCGGGGGAACACCGGGAAGCAGTTTTTT. Its protein product is CASSFTRGNTGKQFF.

Note on this clonotype: One junction end does not reproduce the germline sequence, and a read error may be involved. The rearrangement joins TRBV7-9 to TRBJ2-3; 9 nucleotides agree with TRBD2. The CDR3 covers 19 residues. The V gene's germline CDR1 is SEHNR and CDR2 FQNEAQ (reference sequence). CDR3 in amino acids: CASSEGAGTGGGGTETQYF. Written as DNA, the CDR3 is TGTGCCAGCAGCGAGGGGGCGGGGACTGGCGGGGGGGGAACAGAGACGCAGTATTTC.

This clonotype was picked up many times. This rearrangement joins TRBV7-6 to TRBJ2-1; no definite D call. CDR1 is SGHVS, CDR2 FNYEAQ, per germline. The CDR3 contains 14 residues. The ends were cut back, 3 bases at V and 6 bases at J, with 12 bases in the middle. The CDR3 protein is CASSFSRLGNEQFF. CDR3 nucleotides: TGTGCCAGCAGCTTTTCTAGGCTTGGCAATGAGCAGTTCTTC.

V usage is TRBV5-6 and J usage is TRBJ1-2, with D possibly matching TRBD1 (6 bases). The CDR3 contains 14 residues. Germline V gene data show CDR1 as SGHDT and CDR2 as YYEEEE. V lost 4 bases and J 3 bases, leaving 13 bases between the germline ends. This CDR3 is CASSRGQFDYGYTF. Here the CDR3 DNA reads TGTGCCAGCAGCCGCGGACAGTTTGACTATGGCTACACCTTC.

The rearrangement links TRBV7-9 to TRBJ2-1; D possibly corresponds to TRBD2 (7 bases). The germline CDR1 and CDR2 sequences are SEHNR and FQNEAQ (reference sequence). The ends were cut back, 6 bases at V and 6 bases at J, with 15 bases in the middle. This CDR3 is built from 14 residues. Here the CDR3 DNA reads TGTGCCAGCAGACCATTTAGGGGGGGCAATGAGCAGTTCTTC. Its translation is CASRPFRGGNEQFF.

The V and J genes are TRBV7-6 and TRBJ2-2; D gene unclear. Judging by the DNA end, TRBJ2-3 fits better; the J call may be wrong. CDR3 length equals 13 residues. Per germline, CDR1 SGHVS and CDR2 FNYEAQ. The CDR3 nucleotides are TGTGCCAGCAGCTTAACGAGCACCGAGACGCAGTATTTT. Translated: CASSLTSTETQYF.

This clonotype has just one count. This chain links TRBV11-3 with TRBJ2-3; TRBD2 aligns across 7 bases. The tail of the sequence fits TRBJ2-7 better, so the J call may be wrong. The CDR3 loop spans 17 amino acids. CDR1 and CDR2 (germline): SGHNT, YENEEA. The CDR3 protein is CASSVGAGSGDLDTQYF. The CDR3 bases are TGTGCCAGCAGCGTGGGAGCCGGGAGCGGGGACCTAGATACGCAGTACTTC.

This clonotype turned up a few times. V usage is TRBV5-4 and J usage is TRBJ2-4, with 11 bases that match TRBD2. The germline V gene encodes CDR1 SGHNT and CDR2 YYREEE (reference sequence). Germline trimming cut 0 bases from V and 0 bases from J; bases unmatched to any gene: 8. The CDR3 loop spans 19 amino acids. CDR3 protein: CASSLGGLAGGPAKNIQYF. In DNA, the CDR3 is TGTGCCAGCAGCTTGGGGGGCCTAGCGGGGGGTCCAGCCAAAAACATTCAGTACTTC.

This clonotype was seen at least ten times. The CDR3 coding sequence is TGTGCCACGGGTTTTGGAGGACAGGGTGGAGAGACCCAGTACTTC. Translation gives CATGFGGQGGETQYF. The chain combines TRBV6-1 with TRBJ2-5; TRBD1 matches 8 bases. Germline CDR1 reads MNHNS; CDR2 reads SASEGT. CDR3 length equals 15 residues. V shed 10 bases and J 4 bases; nucleotides not matched to a gene: 14.

The chain links TRBV7-3 to TRBJ2-3; D may match TRBD1 or TRBD2 (5 bases each). The CDR3 length is 17 residues. Trimming stripped 5 bases from V and 7 bases from J, with 25 bases between. Germline V gene sequence: CDR1 SGHTA, CDR2 FQGTGA. This CDR3 reads CASSLKPGLGDRNTQYF. Here the CDR3 DNA reads TGTGCCAGCAGCCTCAAACCGGGGCTGGGGGATAGAAATACGCAGTATTTT.

The chain has TRBV7-8 and TRBJ2-2; either TRBD1 or TRBD2 may fit D (6 bases each). Trimming cost V 6 bases and J 8 bases, with 19 bases left between them. CDR1 and CDR2 from the germline V gene are SGHVS and FQNEAQ. The CDR3 loop spans 15 amino acids. The CDR3 bases are TGTGCCAGCAGGCCCCAGGGGAGGATTTTTGGGGAGCTGTTTTTT. Its translation: CASRPQGRIFGELFF. The complete variable domain, with remaining parts taken from reference TRBV7-8 and TRBJ2-2, reads GAGVSQSPRYKVAKRGQDVALRCDPISGHVSLFWYQQALGQGPEFLTYFQNEAQLDKSGLPSDRFFAERPEGSVSTLKIQRTQQEDSAVYLCASRPQGRIFGELFFGEGSRLTVL.